This T cell receptor beta chain was recovered during a study of blood T cell repertoires in COVID-19. Study information: The United States, Italy and Spain provided the acute and convalescent COVID-19 samples. T cells, B-cell-depleted T cells, or PBMCs provided the cDNA or gDNA that served as material.

The CDR3 extends over 16 amino acids. Germline values: CDR1 SGHTS, CDR2 YDEGEE. V trimming: 3 bases; J trimming: 10 bases; junction bases outside the gene matches: 11. Method: immunoSEQ multiplex PCR; TCRdb's copy keeps in-frame clones and lacks some. The data contain approximately 300,000 clones, approximately 92% of them singletons. Seattle patient enrollment occurred during active infection, with longitudinal follow-up thereafter. This sequence originates from a woman aged 25 to 39 with COVID-19, enrolled during active disease. Sample: peripheral blood. The chain links TRBV5-8 to TRBJ2-1, with 12 nucleotides matching TRBD2. CDR3 residues: CASSYLAGGGVREQFF. The CDR3 region has the DNA TGTGCCAGCAGCTACCTAGCGGGAGGGGGTGTTCGAGAGCAGTTCTTC.